This section outlines one T cell receptor (beta chain) sequence together with its context. Time point indicated: pre-treatment baseline. Sampling occurred pretreatment (T0) and at week 3 (W3), after cycle one of checkpoint blockade. Response was assessed by RECIST 1.1 at 12 weeks, except a couple of rapid progressors. The sample belongs to a study of blood T cell dynamics during melanoma immunotherapy. Across the whole study: First-line therapy was either pembrolizumab or nivolumab with ipilimumab for metastatic melanoma.

The V end lost 4 bases, the J end lost 0 bases, and 15 bases lay between the germline ends. The CDR3 length is 16 residues. Germline V gives CDR1 MRHNA, CDR2 SNTAGT. DNA loading was fixed at about 360 ng for all bulk PBMC samples. TCRdb's copy holds only in-frame clones and misses some; the assay was immunoSEQ multiplex PCR. The sample comprises approximately 15,000 clones, under 90% of which are singletons, and roughly 4.8% rests with the top ten. The specimen was blood, collected from a patient treated with checkpoint blockade. The chain combines TRBV6-4 with TRBJ2-5; no definite D call. This sequence originates from a human donor with melanoma. CDR3 loop: CASSVVTVMYQETQYF. The CDR3 bases are TGTGCCAGCAGTGTCGTAACAGTGATGTACCAAGAGACCCAGTACTTC.